What follows are 27 T cell receptor beta chains derived from one specimen sequenced in a study of blood T cell repertoires in COVID-19. Profiled with immunoSEQ multiplex PCR; TCRdb holds only in-frame clones, not every one. The sample shows 20,000 to 30,000 clones, 85% to 90% of them seen only once. Input material: peripheral blood. The receptor source for this set is a man in his 70s with COVID-19, enrolled during active disease.

The chain carries TRBV27 and TRBJ1-4; D perhaps matches TRBD1 (6 bases). V was cut by 4 bases and J by 2 bases, with 14 bases left in between. Germline loops: CDR1 MNHEY, CDR2 SMNVEV (reference sequence). The CDR3 contains 16 residues. The CDR3 spells CASSSTPTGTNEKLFF. The CDR3 DNA reads as TGTGCCAGCAGTTCCACCCCGACAGGCACTAATGAAAAACTGTTTTTT.

This chain uses TRBV6-5 with TRBJ1-2; maybe TRBD1 (6 bases). The V end was cut by 11 bases, the J end by 5 bases, with 18 bases between. CDR3 size: 13 residues. Germline V gene sequence: CDR1 MNHEY, CDR2 SVGAGI. The CDR3 loop reads CAGSRGLEYGYTF. CDR3 DNA: TGTGCCGGTTCCAGGGGTTTGGAATATGGCTACACCTTC.

The genes are TRBV5-1 and TRBJ2-5; 9 nucleotides agree with TRBD1. CDR1 SGHRS and CDR2 YFSETQ come from the germline V gene. V dropped 2 bases and J dropped 5; count of bases not matched to a gene: 7. This CDR3 is built from 15 residues. This CDR3 reads CASSFTGTGWETQYF. As DNA, the CDR3 is TGCGCCAGCAGCTTCACCGGGACAGGGTGGGAGACCCAGTACTTC.

The chain uses TRBV5-4 and TRBJ2-3, with 10 positions matching TRBD2. Germline V gives CDR1 SGHNT, CDR2 YYREEE (reference sequence). Losses at the gene ends were 4 bases for V and 2 bases for J; bases not matched to a gene: 7. The CDR3 is 16 amino acids. CDR3: CASSLLGLAPTDTQYF. CDR3 in DNA: TGTGCCAGCAGCCTCCTGGGACTAGCGCCCACAGATACGCAGTATTTT. Full variable domain (rest looked up from reference TRBV5-4 and TRBJ2-3): ETGVTQSPTHLIKTRGQQVTLRCSSQSGHNTVSWYQQALGQGPQFIFQYYREEENGRGNFPPRFSGLQFPNYSSELNVNALELDDSALYLCASSLLGLAPTDTQYFGPGTRLTVL.

V gene TRBV7-9 combines with J gene TRBJ2-1; 13 bases fit TRBD2. The CDR3 is 19 residues long. Germline V gene sequence: CDR1 SEHNR, CDR2 FQNEAQ (reference sequence). V lost 5 bases and J lost 1; bases outside the gene matches: 11. The CDR3 loop reads CASSPGTSGVVRSYNEQFF. The CDR3 coding sequence is TGTGCCAGCAGCCCCGGGACTAGCGGGGTGGTAAGGTCCTACAATGAGCAGTTCTTC.

The chain recombines TRBV4-2 with TRBJ2-2, with D possibly matching TRBD2 (6 bases). Germline assignment: CDR1 LGHNA and CDR2 YNFKEQ. The CDR3 consists of 13 residues. V was shortened by 4 bases and J by 7 bases, with 10 bases between the two germline ends. The CDR3 here is CASSRDGSGELFF. DNA of the CDR3: TGTGCCAGCAGCCGGGACGGGAGCGGGGAGCTGTTTTTT.

This chain joins TRBV29-1 and TRBJ2-1, with TRBD1 identical over 7 bases. Germline-derived CDR1 and CDR2 are SQVTM and ANQGSEA. The CDR3 loop spans 15 amino acids. Losses at the gene ends were 5 bases for V and 4 bases for J; bases not matched to a gene: 11. CDR3 nucleotide sequence: TGCAGCGTTTTTGGCTGGGGGACAGCATACAATGAGCAGTTCTTC. Translating gives CSVFGWGTAYNEQFF.

This clone was seen only once. This chain connects TRBV10-3 to TRBJ2-2; TRBD1 matches at 7 bases. CDR1 is ENHRY, CDR2 SYGVKD, per germline. Trimming removed 10 bases from V and 1 base from J; junction bases left unmatched: 3. CDR3 size: 13 residues. CDR3 residues: CARRQGNTGELFF. The CDR3, as DNA: TGTGCCAGGAGACAGGGGAACACCGGGGAGCTGTTTTTT.

The chain employs TRBV5-6 and TRBJ2-5; D unresolved. Germline V gene lookup returns CDR1 SGHDT and CDR2 YYEEEE. The CDR3 runs to 14 residues. V gave up 1 base and J gave up 6 bases, with 13 bases separating them. The CDR3 protein is CASSLLQSGKTQYF. The DNA for the CDR3 is TGTGCCAGCAGCTTGCTCCAGTCAGGAAAGACCCAGTACTTC.

The chain recombines TRBV5-1 with TRBJ2-7, with 9 bases matching TRBD1. J lost 5 bases, V lost 2 bases, and 8 bases had no gene match. Germline CDR1 reads SGHRS; CDR2 reads YFSETQ. The CDR3 is 15 residues long. CDR3 loop: CASSLGTGSIHEQYF. As DNA, the CDR3 is TGCGCCAGCAGCTTAGGGACAGGGAGCATCCACGAGCAGTACTTC.

The chain recombines TRBV19 with TRBJ2-2, with TRBD2 matching over 10 bases. After removal of 0 bases from V and 1 base from J, the junction contained 2 bases not matched to a gene. This CDR3 is built from 17 residues. Looked up from germline, CDR1 is LNHDA and CDR2 is SQIVND (reference sequence). In DNA, the CDR3 is TGTGCCAGTAGTATAGATTTAGCGGGAGGGAACACCGGGGAGCTGTTTTTT. Its protein is CASSIDLAGGNTGELFF.

The V gene is TRBV5-6, the J gene TRBJ1-4; D is ambiguous. V lost 2 bases and J 8 bases, leaving 19 bases between the germline ends. Germline V lookup: CDR1 SGHDT, CDR2 YYEEEE. This CDR3 has 16 residues. The DNA for the CDR3 is TGTGCCAGCAGCTTCCGGGCTCCGGCGGGCCGAGAAAAACTGTTTTTT. It translates to CASSFRAPAGREKLFF.

This clone showed up just a few times. V is TRBV5-6 and J is TRBJ2-7, with 7 bases lining up with TRBD2. The CDR3 has 16 residues. The V and J ends lost 3 bases and 0 bases, in that order; junction bases with no gene match: 9. Germline loops: CDR1 SGHDT, CDR2 YYEEEE. The CDR3 is CASSSPERDYSYEQYF. Here the CDR3 DNA reads TGTGCCAGCAGCTCACCGGAACGGGACTACTCCTACGAGCAGTACTTC.

This clone appeared once. The chain has TRBV27 and TRBJ2-7; D remains ambiguous. Looked up from germline, CDR1 is MNHEY and CDR2 is SMNVEV (reference sequence). The CDR3 totals 12 residues. The V gene lost 6 bases and the J gene lost 4 bases, with 10 bases spanning the gap. The CDR3 bases are TGTGCCAGCAGGGCAAATAATTACGAGCAGTACTTC. It encodes CASRANNYEQYF.

This chain links TRBV5-1 with TRBJ2-3; TRBD2 aligns across 7 bases. Germline V lookup: CDR1 SGHRS, CDR2 YFSETQ. This CDR3 comprises 15 residues. J lost 0 bases, V lost 3 bases, and 4 bases had no gene match. The CDR3 DNA is TGCGCCAGCAGCTCAGCCGGGGGGAGCACAGATACGCAGTATTTT. Its translation: CASSSAGGSTDTQYF.

The V and J genes are TRBV2 and TRBJ1-2; 7 bases match TRBD1. Germline assignment: CDR1 SNHLY and CDR2 FYNNEI. CDR3 length: 14 amino acids. The V and J ends lost 7 bases and 4 bases, in that order; junction bases with no gene match: 9. The CDR3 region is CASIQDREAYGYTF. CDR3 DNA sequence: TGTGCCAGCATTCAAGACAGGGAGGCCTATGGCTACACCTTC.

The chain is built from TRBV19 and TRBJ2-2; 8 bases line up with TRBD1. This CDR3 contains 15 residues. CDR1 and CDR2 from the germline V gene are LNHDA and SQIVND (reference sequence). Trimming at V came to 7 bases and at J to 6 bases, leaving 10 bases not matched to a gene. The DNA for the CDR3 is TGTGCCAGTAAACCGTCAGGGGGCTCGGCCGGGGAGCTGTTTTTT. This gives the protein CASKPSGGSAGELFF.

This chain uses TRBV7-8 with TRBJ1-1; no reliable D call. V was shortened by 4 bases and J by 6 bases, with 15 bases between the two germline ends. The CDR3 loop spans 14 amino acids. CDR1 and CDR2 from the germline V gene are SGHVS and FQNEAQ. The CDR3 region has the DNA TGTGCCAGCAGCTCACCCTGGAAGGGAGCTGAAGCTTTCTTT. As protein: CASSSPWKGAEAFF.

This clone was observed once. The chain joins TRBV6-5 to TRBJ1-3; D may be TRBD1 (6 bases). The CDR3 runs to 15 residues. The germline gives CDR1 MNHEY, CDR2 SVGAGI. V was shortened by 6 bases and J by 0 bases, with 12 bases between the two germline ends. The chain's CDR3 is CASSSGVNSGNTIYF. The CDR3, as DNA: TGTGCCAGCAGCTCAGGGGTTAACTCTGGAAACACCATATATTTT.

The chain uses TRBV29-1 and TRBJ2-7; TRBD2 agrees at 7 bases. Germline V lookup: CDR1 SQVTM, CDR2 ANQGSEA. J was trimmed by 5 bases and V by 6 bases; bases with no gene match: 13. This CDR3 region has 14 residues. The CDR3 bases are TGCAGCGTCGGGGGGAGCGTTTGGGCAGACGAGCAGTACTTC. This codes for CSVGGSVWADEQYF.

In this sample, this clone turned up once. The chain has TRBV6-5 and TRBJ2-7; 9 nucleotides line up with TRBD1. CDR3 size: 14 residues. CDR1 is MNHEY and CDR2 is SVGAGI in the germline V gene. Trimming removed 2 bases from V and 7 bases from J; junction bases left unmatched: 6. The CDR3 bases are TGTGCCAGCAGTTACCGGGACAGGGCGGGTGAGCAGTACTTC. Translation: CASSYRDRAGEQYF.

This rearrangement joins TRBV11-2 to TRBJ1-6, with D perhaps TRBD1 (5 bases). The CDR3 length is 14 residues. V was pared by 4 bases and J by 8 bases, with 12 bases between. Per the germline V gene, CDR1 is SGHAT and CDR2 is FQNNGV. CDR3 sequence (DNA): TGTGCCAGCAGCTGGTCCGCGGGGGATTCACCCCTCCACTTT. Translation gives CASSWSAGDSPLHF. Together with reference TRBV11-2 and TRBJ1-6, the CDR3 gives the full variable domain: EAGVAQSPRYKIIEKRQSVAFWCNPISGHATLYWYQQILGQGPKLLIQFQNNGVVDDSQLPKDRFSAERLKGVDSTLKIQPAKLEDSAVYLCASSWSAGDSPLHFGNGTRLTVT.

J is TRBJ2-3 and V is TRBV24-1; maybe TRBD1 (6 bases). Per the germline V gene, CDR1 is KGHDR and CDR2 is SFDVKD. Trimming shortened V by 4 bases and J by 8 bases, and 18 bases separated the two germline ends. This CDR3 spans 15 amino acids. In nucleotides, the CDR3 is TGTGCCACCAGTGACTTTCGACAGGCCCGGGGTACGCAGTATTTT. The encoded protein is CATSDFRQARGTQYF.

The rearrangement links TRBV7-9 to TRBJ2-3, with 13 bases that match TRBD2. J gave up 3 bases and V 5 bases, and 5 bases lay outside the gene matches. CDR3 length equals 16 residues. Germline-derived CDR1 and CDR2 are SEHNR and FQNEAQ (reference sequence). CDR3 amino acids: CASSAGLAGSTDTQYF. In nucleotides, the CDR3 is TGTGCCAGCAGCGCGGGACTAGCGGGAAGTACAGATACGCAGTATTTT.

The chain employs TRBV19 and TRBJ2-5, with D possibly being TRBD1 (6 bases). Germline V gene data show CDR1 as LNHDA and CDR2 as SQIVND (reference sequence). Trimming shortened V by 1 base and J by 5 bases, and 11 bases separated the two germline ends. This CDR3 is 14 amino acids long. This chain's CDR3 is CASSIVNRAETQYF. CDR3 sequence (DNA): TGTGCCAGTAGTATAGTAAACAGGGCGGAGACCCAGTACTTC. Looking up the rest from reference TRBV19 and TRBJ2-5 gives the full variable domain: DGGITQSPKYLFRKEGQNVTLSCEQNLNHDAMYWYRQDPGQGLRLIYYSQIVNDFQKGDIAEGYSVSREKKESFPLTVTSAQKNPTAFYLCASSIVNRAETQYFGPGTRLLVL.

The chain combines TRBV13 with TRBJ2-1, with 7 bases aligning to TRBD1. The CDR3 is 13 residues long. Germline CDR1 reads PRHDT; CDR2 reads FYEKMQ (reference sequence). The J segment lost 8 bases and the V segment lost 7 bases, leaving 8 bases of the junction unmatched. CDR3: CASTHRGYYEQFF. The CDR3 DNA is TGTGCCAGCACCCACAGGGGCTATTATGAGCAGTTCTTC.

The rearrangement links TRBV29-1 to TRBJ2-1; the match to TRBD2 covers 9 bases. Germline assignment: CDR1 SQVTM and CDR2 ANQGSEA. The J segment lost 7 bases and the V segment lost 6 bases, leaving 10 bases of the junction unmatched. The CDR3 sequence is 14 residues long. The CDR3 DNA is TGCAGCGTAGCGGGGGGCCCAAGATGGAATGAGCAGTTCTTC. Translation: CSVAGGPRWNEQFF.